These T cell receptor beta chains were read from a single sample in a study of blood T cell repertoires in COVID-19. The table came from immunoSEQ multiplex PCR; TCRdb's copy has only in-frame clones and leaves some out. The table includes approximately 210,000 clones, around 84% detected once. Sequenced material: PBMCs or T cells enriched from blood (not recorded which). These receptors all come from a man aged 30-40 years with acute COVID-19. CDR3s include the opening cysteine and the closing phenylalanine or tryptophan. A D gene is named only where the DNA matches it firmly. The listing skips clone size in some rows; elsewhere it reads once, few, many or a size class.

V,D,size,J,DNA,CDR3
TRBV5-5,TRBD1,-,TRBJ1-2,TGTGCCAGCAGCTTGGGGACAGGGGGCGGCTACACCTTC,CASSLGTGGGYTF
TRBV9,-,-,TRBJ1-1,TGTGCCAGCAGCGTAAACCCAGGGTGGACTGAAGCTTTCTTT,CASSVNPGWTEAFF
TRBV5-4,TRBD1,-,TRBJ2-6,TGTGCCAGCAGAGGGGGACAGGGGCGTTTATCAGGGGCCAACGTCCTGACTTTC,CASRGGQGRLSGANVLTF
TRBV30,TRBD1,few,TRBJ1-3,TGTGCCTGGACCCAGGGGGCCTCTGGAAACACCATATATTTT,CAWTQGASGNTIYF
TRBV7-3,-,-,TRBJ2-3,TGTGCCAGCAGCTCGGGACTCAGCACAGATACGCAGTATTTT,CASSSGLSTDTQYF
TRBV7-3,TRBD2,once,TRBJ2-7,TGTGCCAGCAGCTTAAAAGGCGGGAGCTCCTACGAGCAGTACTTC,CASSLKGGSSYEQYF
TRBV27,-,-,TRBJ2-1,TGTGCCAGCAGTTCCGAGACCTACAATGAGCAGTTCTTC,CASSSETYNEQFF
TRBV10-1,TRBD2,few,TRBJ2-1,TGCGCCAGCAGTGAAAGACTAGCGGGGTACAATGAGCAGTTCTTC,CASSERLAGYNEQFF
TRBV4-1,TRBD1,few,TRBJ1-5,TGCGCCAGCAGCCAAGAAGAGGGACAGGGGAATCAGCCCCAGCATTTT,CASSQEEGQGNQPQHF
TRBV19,TRBD1,few,TRBJ1-4,TGTGCCAGTAGTCCGGGATTCGGGACAGGTGGAGGAAAACTGTTTTTT,CASSPGFGTGGGKLFF
TRBV5-1,-,-,TRBJ2-7,TGCGCCAGCAGCTTGGTTAGCAGGGAGGAGAACGAGCAGTACTTC,CASSLVSREENEQYF
TRBV24-1,-,-,TRBJ2-2,TGTGCCACCGCCGTGGAGCCCTTCACCGGGGAGCTGTTTTTT,CATAVEPFTGELFF
TRBV18,-,-,TRBJ1-1,TGTGCCAGCTCACCAGGGGCTAACACTGAAGCTTTCTTT,CASSPGANTEAFF
TRBV9,TRBD1,-,TRBJ1-4,TGTGCCAGCAGCTTCGACAGGGGCCCTAATGAAAAACTGTTTTTT,CASSFDRGPNEKLFF
TRBV14,-,-,TRBJ1-1,TGTGCCAGCAGCCAAGATCTTACGGGGACTGAAGCTTTCTTT,CASSQDLTGTEAFF
TRBV5-1,TRBD1,few,TRBJ2-2,TGCGCCAGCAGCTCGACAGGGGCGGGGACCGGGGAGCTGTTTTTT,CASSSTGAGTGELFF
TRBV9,-,-,TRBJ1-1,TGTGCCAGCAGCTTCACAGGGTGGGGTGAAGCTTTCTTT,CASSFTGWGEAFF
TRBV5-1,TRBD2,once,TRBJ2-5,TGCGCCAGCAGCTTGTTCGGACTAGCGGGGCAAGAGACCCAGTACTTC,CASSLFGLAGQETQYF
TRBV19,TRBD1,-,TRBJ2-7,TGTGCCAGTAATGAGGCGGGACAGGGTTTTTACGAGCAGTACTTC,CASNEAGQGFYEQYF
TRBV18,TRBD1,-,TRBJ1-4,TGTGCCAGCTCACCACCAGGGGGCGCAACTAATGAAAAACTGTTTTTT,CASSPPGGATNEKLFF
TRBV2,-,-,TRBJ1-2,TGTGCCACATCTTGGGGGGAGCGTGGCTACACCTTC,CATSWGERGYTF
TRBV5-1,-,few,TRBJ1-4,TGCGCCAGCAGCTTGGCGGTAGGGGCAACTAATGAAAAACTGTTTTTT,CASSLAVGATNEKLFF
TRBV12-5,TRBD1,-,TRBJ1-5,TGTGCTAGTGGCCTCGCTGGGGGACAGGGGGCCGCTCAGCCCCAGCATTTT,CASGLAGGQGAAQPQHF
TRBV5-4,-,-,TRBJ1-6,TGTGCCAGCAGCCCCGGCAGAGCGGAAGGGAATCCACCCCTCCACTTT,CASSPGRAEGNPPLHF
TRBV7-9,-,-,TRBJ1-1,TGTGCCAGCAGCCTTCGACAGATGAACACTGAAGCTTTCTTT,CASSLRQMNTEAFF
TRBV5-1,TRBD1,-,TRBJ1-3,TGCGCCAGCAGCTACGACAGGGGTTCTGGAAACACCATATATTTT,CASSYDRGSGNTIYF
TRBV11-1,TRBD1,-,TRBJ1-1,TGTGCCAGCACTAGGAGGGACAGGGCCACTGAAGCTTTCTTT,CASTRRDRATEAFF
TRBV7-9,-,-,TRBJ1-6,TGTGCCAGCAGCCTAGATTCTCGGCCCCTCCACTTT,CASSLDSRPLHF
TRBV7-9,TRBD2,-,TRBJ2-1,TGTGCCTCTACAGACGGGGCGGGGGGACCGTTGTTCTTC,CASTDGAGGPLFF
TRBV5-1,-,-,TRBJ1-1,TGCGCCAGCAGCTTGGGTACGAACATGAACACTGAAGCTTTCTTT,CASSLGTNMNTEAFF
TRBV9,TRBD1,-,TRBJ2-1,TGTGCCAGCAGCGGGGGGGACAGGGTCTACAATGAGCAGTTCTTC,CASSGGDRVYNEQFF
TRBV10-2,TRBD2,-,TRBJ2-5,TGCGCCAGCAGTACTACTAGCGGCCAAGAGACCCAGTACTTC,CASSTTSGQETQYF
TRBV24-1,-,many,TRBJ1-5,TGTGCCACCCCTGGGACTCCAAGCAATCAGCCCCAGCATTTT,CATPGTPSNQPQHF
TRBV5-1,TRBD1,-,TRBJ1-2,TGCGCCAGCACTAACTCCGGGACAGGTCAGGGCTACACCTTC,CASTNSGTGQGYTF
TRBV28,TRBD1,many,TRBJ2-7,TGTGCCAGCAGTTTATTTGGCGACAGGGTCCCACACGAGCAGTACTTC,CASSLFGDRVPHEQYF
TRBV7-9,TRBD1,-,TRBJ1-4,TGTGCCAGCAGCCGAGGACAGGGGGATGTCGGTGAAAAACTGTTTTTT,CASSRGQGDVGEKLFF